This T cell receptor beta chain derives from a study of blood T cell repertoires in COVID-19. Study details: COVID-19 samples collected from the United States, Italy and Spain covered acute and convalescent phases. The analysed material was cDNA or gDNA that came from T cells, B-cell-depleted T cells, or PBMCs.

V lost 8 bases, J lost 2 bases, and 2 bases stayed unmatched. The CDR3 runs to 12 residues. Source study methods: Amplification from reference gene primers served as the basis for estimated nucleated cell counts. Libraries were prepared by immunoSEQ multiplex PCR; TCRdb keeps only in-frame clonotypes and omits some of them. V, J and clone size are taken as reported in that table, and D and trimming were inferred from the DNA itself. Of some 170,000 clones listed, over 75% are singletons. The chain has TRBV12-3 or TRBV12-4 and TRBJ2-7; 8 bases align to TRBD1. This sequence was found in a man between 65 and 85 years old with acute or convalescent COVID-19. The source material was peripheral blood. CDR3 in amino acids: CASGGQAYEQYF. The CDR3 DNA sequence: TGTGCCAGCGGGGGACAGGCCTACGAGCAGTACTTC.